Given below is one TCR beta chain in context. Antigen unknown. The data were taken from a study of cytomegalovirus exposure and HLA in healthy donors. Study-wide background: Earlier, fewer than 140 million unique TCR beta sequences were recovered from approximately 180 million T cells by an analysis. Around 80 million unique TCR sequences came from HLA-typed donors in an early release.

PCR used 60 Vbeta primers and 13 Jbeta primers. The method was immunoSEQ multiplex PCR; TCRdb's version includes in-frame clones alone and lacks a portion of them. The sample carries about 150,000 clones, approximately 80% recorded once. Study results and limitations: Among immune exposure information, only CMV serostatus was available. After further analysis at a later stage, some 15,000 TCR beta sequences were associated with HLA alleles at 0.05 false discovery rate.

Material: PBMCs. The sequence came from a male donor in good health and CMV-seronegative.

The CDR3 sequence: CASRPRQGSEAFF. CDR3 DNA sequence: TGTGCCAGCAGACCCAGACAGGGGAGTGAAGCTTTCTTT. The genes are TRBV6-5 and TRBJ1-1; 8 nucleotides agree with TRBD1. The germline gives CDR1 MNHEY, CDR2 SVGAGI. V lost 6 bases, J lost 7 bases, and 7 bases stayed unmatched. The CDR3 loop spans 13 amino acids.